This TCR beta chain came from a study of CDR3 diversity in severe acne. This clonotype was seen repeatedly, ten times or more. Germline V gene data show CDR1 as SGDLS and CDR2 as YYNGEE. The CDR3 sequence is 15 residues long. Unmatched junction bases numbered 11, after V lost 6 bases and J lost 5 bases. One entry per CDR3 protein, called by TCRdb with MiXCR from the PCR reads. Here the sample spans about 85,000 distinct CDR3 sequences, about 50% being singletons. The sample consisted of blood. V and J are TRBV9 and TRBJ2-3; 8 bases line up with TRBD2. This TCR was sampled from a male donor in good health, serving as a control. CDR3 in amino acids: CASTSESGGLDTQYF. DNA of the CDR3: TGTGCCAGCACCTCGGAGAGCGGGGGACTAGATACGCAGTATTTT.